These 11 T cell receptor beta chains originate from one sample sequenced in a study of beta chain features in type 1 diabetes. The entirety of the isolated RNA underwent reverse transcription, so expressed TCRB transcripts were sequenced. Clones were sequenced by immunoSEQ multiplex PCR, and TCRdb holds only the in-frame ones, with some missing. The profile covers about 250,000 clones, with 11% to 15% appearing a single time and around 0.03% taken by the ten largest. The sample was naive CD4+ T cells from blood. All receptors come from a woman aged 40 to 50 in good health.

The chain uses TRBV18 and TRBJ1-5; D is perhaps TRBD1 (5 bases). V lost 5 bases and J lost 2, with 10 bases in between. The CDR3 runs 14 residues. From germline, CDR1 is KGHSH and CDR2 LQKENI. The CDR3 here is CASSGLGGNQPQHF. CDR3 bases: TGTGCCAGCTCAGGGTTAGGGGGCAATCAGCCCCAGCATTTT.

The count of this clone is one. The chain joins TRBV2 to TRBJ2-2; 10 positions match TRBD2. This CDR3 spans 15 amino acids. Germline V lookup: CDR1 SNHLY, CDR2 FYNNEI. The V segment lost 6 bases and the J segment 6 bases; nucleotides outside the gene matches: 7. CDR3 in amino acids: CASRSASGGAGELFF. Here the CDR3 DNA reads TGTGCCAGCAGATCGGCGAGCGGGGGGGCCGGGGAGCTGTTTTTT.

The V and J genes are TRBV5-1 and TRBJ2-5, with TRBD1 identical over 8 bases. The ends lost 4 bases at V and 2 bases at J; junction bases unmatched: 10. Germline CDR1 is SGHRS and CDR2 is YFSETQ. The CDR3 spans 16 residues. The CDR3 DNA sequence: TGCGCCAGCAGCCCGACTTTAGGGACAGGTCAAGAGACCCAGTACTTC. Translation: CASSPTLGTGQETQYF. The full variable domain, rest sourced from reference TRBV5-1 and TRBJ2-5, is KAGVTQTPRYLIKTRGQQVTLSCSPISGHRSVSWYQQTPGQGLQFLFEYFSETQRNKGNFPGRFSGRQFSNSRSEMNVSTLELGDSALYLCASSPTLGTGQETQYFGPGTRLLVL.

CDR3 sequence: CASSQEGARRTGELFF. The CDR3 region has the DNA TGTGCCAGCAGCCAAGAAGGGGCCCGCCGGACCGGGGAGCTGTTTTTT. The rearrangement uses TRBV5-4 and TRBJ2-2, with TRBD1 as a possible D gene (5 bases). Per the germline V gene, CDR1 is SGHNT and CDR2 is YYREEE (reference sequence). The V end was cut by 4 bases, the J end by 5 bases, with 18 bases between. The CDR3 spans 16 residues.

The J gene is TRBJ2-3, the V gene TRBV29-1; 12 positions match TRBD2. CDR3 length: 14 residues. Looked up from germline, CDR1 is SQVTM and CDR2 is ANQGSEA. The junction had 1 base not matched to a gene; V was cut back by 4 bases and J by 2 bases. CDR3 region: CSVGLAGVTDTQYF. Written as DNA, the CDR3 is TGCAGCGTTGGACTAGCGGGGGTCACAGATACGCAGTATTTT.

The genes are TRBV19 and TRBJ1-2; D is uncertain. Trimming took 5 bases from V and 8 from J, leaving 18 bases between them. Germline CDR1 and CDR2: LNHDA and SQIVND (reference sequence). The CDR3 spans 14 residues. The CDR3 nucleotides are TGTGCCAGTAGTCTTACCCCACCAGTGATGGGCTACACCTTC. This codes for CASSLTPPVMGYTF. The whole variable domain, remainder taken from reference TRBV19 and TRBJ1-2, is DGGITQSPKYLFRKEGQNVTLSCEQNLNHDAMYWYRQDPGQGLRLIYYSQIVNDFQKGDIAEGYSVSREKKESFPLTVTSAQKNPTAFYLCASSLTPPVMGYTFGSGTRLTVV.

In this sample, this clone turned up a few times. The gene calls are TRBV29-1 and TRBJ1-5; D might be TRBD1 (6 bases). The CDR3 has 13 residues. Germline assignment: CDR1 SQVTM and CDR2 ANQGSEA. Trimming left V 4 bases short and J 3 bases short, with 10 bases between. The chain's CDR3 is CSVARGPNQPQHF. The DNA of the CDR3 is TGCAGCGTTGCCAGGGGCCCCAATCAGCCCCAGCATTTT. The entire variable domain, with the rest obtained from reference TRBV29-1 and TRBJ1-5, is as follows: SAVISQKPSRDICQRGTSLTIQCQVDSQVTMMFWYRQQPGQSLTLIATANQGSEATYESGFVIDKFPISRPNLTFSTLTVSNMSPEDSSIYLCSVARGPNQPQHFGDGTRLSIL.

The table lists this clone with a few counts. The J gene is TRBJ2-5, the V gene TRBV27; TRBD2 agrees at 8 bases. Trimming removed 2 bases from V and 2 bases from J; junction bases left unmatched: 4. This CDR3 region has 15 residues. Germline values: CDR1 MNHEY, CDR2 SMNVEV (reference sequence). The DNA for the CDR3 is TGTGCCAGCAGTTTACTACCGGGGGGGCAAGAGACCCAGTACTTC. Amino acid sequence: CASSLLPGGQETQYF.

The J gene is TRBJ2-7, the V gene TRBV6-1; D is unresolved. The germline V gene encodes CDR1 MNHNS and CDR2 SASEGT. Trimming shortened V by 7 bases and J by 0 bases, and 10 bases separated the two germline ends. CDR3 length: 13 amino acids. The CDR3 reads CASTVSGSYEQYF. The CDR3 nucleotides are TGTGCCAGCACCGTCAGTGGCTCCTACGAGCAGTACTTC.

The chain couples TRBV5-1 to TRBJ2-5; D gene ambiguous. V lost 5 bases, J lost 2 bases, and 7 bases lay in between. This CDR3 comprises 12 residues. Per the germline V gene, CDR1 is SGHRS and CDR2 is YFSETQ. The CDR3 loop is CASRYNQETQYF. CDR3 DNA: TGCGCCAGCAGGTACAATCAAGAGACCCAGTACTTC.

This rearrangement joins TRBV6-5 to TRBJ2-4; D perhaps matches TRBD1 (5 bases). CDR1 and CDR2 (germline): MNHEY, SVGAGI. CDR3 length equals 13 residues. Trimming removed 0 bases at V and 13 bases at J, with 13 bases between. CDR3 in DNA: TGTGCCAGCAGTTACTCGAGACAGATGGTCCAGTACTTC. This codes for CASSYSRQMVQYF.